The 30 T cell receptor beta chains below were found in one sample sequenced in a study of CD8+CD57+ T cells in acquired aplastic anemia. TCR beta VDJ and CDR3 profiling used genomic DNA as template. TCRdb re-analysed the reads in MiXCR, keeping a single row per CDR3 protein. The sample lists about 110,000 distinct CDR3 sequences, less than 65% occurring once. The sample taken for sequencing was sorted CD4+, CD8+, or CD8+CD57+ T cells (not recorded which) from PBMCs. The receptors derive from a human donor in good health, serving as a control.

This clonotype appeared a single time. This chain uses TRBV25-1 with TRBJ1-2, with 8 positions matching TRBD1. CDR1 MGHDK and CDR2 SYGVNS come from the germline V gene. The CDR3 is 15 amino acids. J gave up 4 bases and V 4 bases, and 8 bases lay outside the gene matches. The CDR3 bases are TGTGCCAGCAGTGGCGGTCGGCAGGGGGCCTATGGCTACACCTTC. It is translated as CASSGGRQGAYGYTF.

This clonotype was seen a few times. V is TRBV29-1 and J is TRBJ2-6; D possibly corresponds to TRBD2 (6 bases). Trimming stripped 6 bases from V and 0 bases from J, with 9 bases between. This CDR3 contains 14 residues. The germline CDR1 and CDR2 sequences are SQVTM and ANQGSEA. CDR3 sequence reads: CSVLGGSGANVLTF. The CDR3 region has the DNA TGCAGCGTGCTGGGGGGCTCTGGGGCCAACGTCCTGACTTTC.

The rearrangement links TRBV29-1 to TRBJ1-2; D gene ambiguous. Trimming stripped 7 bases from V and 1 base from J, with 7 bases between. The germline V gene has CDR1 SQVTM and CDR2 ANQGSEA. CDR3 length equals 11 residues. The CDR3 loop is CSADRNYGYTF. CDR3 nucleotide sequence: TGCAGCGCTGATCGTAACTATGGCTACACCTTC.

The chain recombines TRBV11-1 with TRBJ2-1, with D perhaps TRBD1 (6 bases). V was clipped by 6 bases and J by 4 bases, with 16 bases between them. The length of the CDR3 is 15 residues. Germline CDR1 is SGHAT and CDR2 is FQDESV (reference sequence). CDR3 region: CASRPRQDIYNEQFF. The CDR3 DNA reads as TGTGCCAGCAGACCTCGACAGGACATTTACAATGAGCAGTTCTTC. Filled out from reference TRBV11-1 and TRBJ2-1, the complete variable domain reads EAEVAQSPRYKITEKSQAVAFWCDPISGHATLYWYRQILGQGPELLVQFQDESVVDDSQLPKDRFSAERLKGVDSTLKIQPAELGDSAMYLCASRPRQDIYNEQFFGPGTRLTVL.

The chain couples TRBV7-9 to TRBJ1-6; D remains unclear. This CDR3 has 15 residues. CDR1 and CDR2 (germline): SEHNR, FQNEAQ (reference sequence). The V and J ends lost 5 bases and 8 bases respectively, with 16 bases between them. CDR3 residues: CASSKTRERDSPLHF. Here the CDR3 DNA reads TGTGCCAGCAGCAAGACCCGGGAAAGGGATTCACCCCTCCACTTT.

This clonotype was detected many times. The V gene is TRBV6-4, the J gene TRBJ1-2, with 7 bases aligning to TRBD1. There are 14 residues in the CDR3. Germline values: CDR1 MRHNA, CDR2 SNTAGT. J lost 8 bases, V lost 0 bases, and 6 bases had no gene match. The DNA for the CDR3 is TGTGCCAGCAGTGACTCTCAGGGGGGAGGAGGCTACACCTTC. Its translation is CASSDSQGGGGYTF.

CDR3 region: CASSIQGRDYGYTF. CDR3 DNA: TGTGCCAGTAGTATACAGGGGCGGGACTATGGCTACACCTTC. The chain has TRBV19 and TRBJ1-2, with a possible D match to TRBD1 (6 bases). CDR3 length: 14 amino acids. Looked up from germline, CDR1 is LNHDA and CDR2 is SQIVND (reference sequence). V lost 2 bases, J lost 3 bases, and 10 bases lay in between.

The rearrangement joins TRBV25-1 to TRBJ1-6; D gene ambiguous. Trimming took off 5 bases at V and 5 bases at J, with 13 bases between the two ends. There are 15 residues in the CDR3. Germline V gives CDR1 MGHDK, CDR2 SYGVNS. In nucleotides, the CDR3 is TGTGCCAGCAGTTTCATGGGCTCGGATAATTCACCCCTCCACTTT. It yields the protein CASSFMGSDNSPLHF.

The gene calls are TRBV7-2 and TRBJ2-1; perhaps TRBD2 as D (5 bases). Germline CDR1 and CDR2: SGHTA and FQGNSA. V lost 3 bases, J lost 9 bases, and 9 bases lay in between. There are 12 residues in the CDR3. The CDR3 nucleotides are TGTGCCAGCAGCTTCCGTGAGGGTGAGCAGTTCTTC. Protein sequence: CASSFREGEQFF.

At least ten counts were recorded for this clonotype. This chain uses TRBV27 with TRBJ1-4; D ambiguous. Germline V CDR1 and CDR2: MNHEY, SMNVEV (reference sequence). The CDR3 extends over 12 amino acids. Trimming stripped 5 bases from V and 7 bases from J, with 8 bases between. DNA for the CDR3: TGTGCCAGCAGTCTCTTGGGTGAAAAACTGTTTTTT. It is translated as CASSLLGEKLFF. Combining the CDR3 with reference TRBV27 and TRBJ1-4 gives the whole variable domain EAQVTQNPRYLITVTGKKLTVTCSQNMNHEYMSWYRQDPGLGLRQIYYSMNVEVTDKGDVPEGYKVSRKEKRNFPLILESPSPNQTSLYFCASSLLGEKLFFGSGTQLSVL.

This chain links TRBV6-1 with TRBJ2-2; D possibly matches TRBD1 or TRBD2 (5 bases each). V lost 11 bases and J lost 6, with 16 bases in between. This CDR3 has 13 amino acids. Germline V CDR1 and CDR2: MNHNS, SASEGT. The DNA of the CDR3 is TGTGCCTCTAAGTGGGGGATATCCGGGGAGCTGTTTTTT. Amino acid sequence: CASKWGISGELFF.

This clonotype was seen ten or more times. The V and J genes are TRBV12-3 or TRBV12-4 and TRBJ1-5; 12 positions agree with TRBD1. Germline trimming cut 3 bases from V and 7 bases from J; bases unmatched to any gene: 7. CDR3 size: 16 residues. The CDR3 protein is CASSLGTGGADQPQHF. CDR3 nucleotides: TGTGCCAGCAGTTTGGGGACAGGGGGCGCTGACCAGCCCCAGCATTTT.

In this sample, this clonotype turned up many times. The genes are TRBV6-1 and TRBJ1-5, with D possibly matching TRBD1 (6 bases). There are 15 residues in the CDR3. V was cut by 6 bases and J by 0 bases, with 12 bases left in between. Germline-derived CDR1 and CDR2 are MNHNS and SASEGT. The CDR3 nucleotides read TGTGCCAGCAGGTCCGACAGGAGTAGCAATCAGCCCCAGCATTTT. Residues: CASRSDRSSNQPQHF.

The chain couples TRBV12-3 or TRBV12-4 to TRBJ1-2; 10 bases are a match to TRBD1. With 5 bases clipped from V and 7 bases from J, the junction kept 10 bases outside the gene matches. The CDR3 has 15 residues. CDR3 nucleotide sequence: TGTGCCAGCAGTCAGGGACAGGGGAGAGTAAGTGGCTACACCTTC. Translation: CASSQGQGRVSGYTF.

The sample holds a few counts of this clonotype. The chain uses TRBV2 and TRBJ2-7; the D gene is possibly TRBD1 (5 bases). Germline assignment: CDR1 SNHLY and CDR2 FYNNEI. The CDR3 spans 16 residues. Deletions cut 9 bases from V and 0 bases from J, with 21 bases between. CDR3 coding DNA: TGTGCCAGTAGTATGGTCAGGGCCAAGAGCTCCTACGAGCAGTACTTC. It yields the protein CASSMVRAKSSYEQYF.

CDR3 nucleotides: TGCAGCGTATCCGGGGGCAGCCGTTACACTGAAGCTTTCTTT. Amino acids: CSVSGGSRYTEAFF. The genes are TRBV29-1 and TRBJ1-1; TRBD1 might be the D (6 bases). Deletions cut 6 bases from V and 3 bases from J, with 17 bases between. The germline CDR1 and CDR2 sequences are SQVTM and ANQGSEA. The CDR3 spans 14 residues.

The genes are TRBV9 and TRBJ2-7, with 12 nucleotides matching TRBD2. Germline V CDR1 and CDR2: SGDLS, YYNGEE. The CDR3 covers 14 residues. With V trimmed by 3 bases and J by 3 bases, 1 base remained unmatched. The CDR3 loop is CASSAGLAGYEQYF. CDR3 bases: TGTGCCAGCAGCGCGGGACTAGCGGGCTACGAGCAGTACTTC.

This clonotype was picked up one time. A read error is likely, as this CDR3 ends without the conserved phenylalanine or tryptophan. This chain connects TRBV19 to TRBJ2-2, with a weak D call TRBD1 (5 bases). In germline, CDR1 is LNHDA, CDR2 SQIVND (reference sequence). V was cut by 3 bases and J by 7 bases, with 9 bases left in between. The CDR3 runs to 13 residues. CDR3 sequence reads: CASSIRVSGELFS. The CDR3, as DNA: TGTGCCAGTAGTATCAGGGTTAGCGGGGAGCTGTTTTCT.

This clonotype came up a few times. This chain uses TRBV7-8 with TRBJ2-7, with 9 bases fitting TRBD1. CDR1 and CDR2 (germline): SGHVS, FQNEAQ. V lost 2 bases and J lost 2; bases outside the gene matches: 10. The CDR3 is 17 residues long. Here the CDR3 reads CASSLPIGGTGTYEQYF. The DNA for the CDR3 is TGTGCCAGCAGCTTACCGATAGGGGGGACAGGGACCTACGAGCAGTACTTC. The full variable domain, its missing parts supplied by reference TRBV7-8 and TRBJ2-7, is GAGVSQSPRYKVAKRGQDVALRCDPISGHVSLFWYQQALGQGPEFLTYFQNEAQLDKSGLPSDRFFAERPEGSVSTLKIQRTQQEDSAVYLCASSLPIGGTGTYEQYFGPGTRLTVT.

This clonotype has just a few counts. The chain couples TRBV9 to TRBJ2-1; D not certain. In germline, CDR1 is SGDLS, CDR2 YYNGEE. This CDR3 spans 15 amino acids. With 0 bases removed from V and 0 bases from J, the gap between germline ends came to 7 bases. As DNA, the CDR3 is TGTGCCAGCAGCGTAGTTTACTCCTCCTACAATGAGCAGTTCTTC. Translation gives CASSVVYSSYNEQFF.

V usage is TRBV24-1 and J usage is TRBJ2-3; D not resolved. V was shortened by 5 bases and J by 2 bases, with 7 bases between the two germline ends. The CDR3 loop spans 13 amino acids. Germline values: CDR1 KGHDR, CDR2 SFDVKD. Here the CDR3 DNA reads TGTGCCACCAGTGTTGCGACCACAGATACGCAGTATTTT. Amino acid sequence: CATSVATTDTQYF.

This clonotype was seen a few times. The chain links TRBV7-9 to TRBJ1-1, with D uncertain. CDR1 SEHNR and CDR2 FQNEAQ come from the germline V gene (reference sequence). V lost 3 bases, J lost 3 bases, and 5 bases lay in between. The CDR3 contains 12 residues. CDR3 amino acids: CASSFGYTEAFF. CDR3 bases: TGTGCCAGCAGCTTCGGGTACACTGAAGCTTTCTTT.

This clonotype came up once. The CDR3 region has the DNA TGTGCCAGCAGCTTAGCGGGGACTATGGGCGAGCAGTACGTC. This encodes CASSLAGTMGEQYV. V and J are TRBV7-3 and TRBJ2-7; the match to TRBD2 covers 7 bases. The CDR3 spans 14 residues. Looked up from germline, CDR1 is SGHTA and CDR2 is FQGTGA. Unmatched junction bases numbered 7, after V lost 2 bases and J lost 6 bases.

This clonotype was seen a handful of times. The chain couples TRBV15 to TRBJ1-2, with D hard to call. Looked up from germline, CDR1 is LNHNV and CDR2 is YYDKDF (reference sequence). Between the trimmed V and J ends, which lost 5 bases and 8 bases, there was a span of 15 bases. The CDR3 runs 13 residues. DNA of the CDR3: TGTGCCACCAGCGGAGCGGGCCCAAAGGGCTACACCTTC. It encodes CATSGAGPKGYTF. The entire variable domain, with the rest obtained from reference TRBV15 and TRBJ1-2, is as follows: DAMVIQNPRYQVTQFGKPVTLSCSQTLNHNVMYWYQQKSSQAPKLLFHYYDKDFNNEADTPDNFQSRRPNTSFCFLDIRSPGLGDTAMYLCATSGAGPKGYTFGSGTRLTVV.

The chain is built from TRBV5-1 and TRBJ2-5, with a tentative D call TRBD1 (6 bases). Between the trimmed V and J ends, which lost 5 bases and 3 bases, there was a span of 14 bases. The germline V gene encodes CDR1 SGHRS and CDR2 YFSETQ. This CDR3 contains 14 residues. Written as DNA, the CDR3 is TGCGCCAGCAGACAGGGAGAGGCAAAAGAGACCCAGTACTTC. It is translated as CASRQGEAKETQYF.

The chain is built from TRBV2 and TRBJ2-7; maybe TRBD1 (6 bases). CDR3 length: 13 amino acids. Germline V gives CDR1 SNHLY, CDR2 FYNNEI. V shed 7 bases and J shed 6 bases, with 16 bases lying between them. CDR3 sequence: CASKTGFRVEQYF. The CDR3 region has the DNA TGTGCCAGCAAAACAGGGTTTCGAGTCGAGCAGTACTTC.

Ten or more counts support this clonotype. CDR3 amino acids: CSVEGSGATGELFF. In DNA, the CDR3 is TGCAGCGTTGAAGGGTCGGGGGCGACCGGGGAGCTGTTTTTT. The chain is built from TRBV29-1 and TRBJ2-2, with D perhaps TRBD1 or TRBD2 (6 bases each). Trimming shortened V by 1 base and J by 5 bases, and 11 bases separated the two germline ends. The CDR3 has 14 residues. Germline V gives CDR1 SQVTM, CDR2 ANQGSEA.

At least ten counts were recorded for this clonotype. The gene calls are TRBV6-5 and TRBJ2-7; D is unclear. Germline loops: CDR1 MNHEY, CDR2 SVGAGI. V lost 4 bases, J lost 3 bases, and 13 bases lay in between. This CDR3 has 14 amino acids. CDR3 sequence: CASSFPTEDYEQYF. DNA for the CDR3: TGTGCCAGCAGTTTCCCGACCGAAGACTACGAGCAGTACTTC.

The chain combines TRBV7-9 with TRBJ2-7, with 9 bases identical to TRBD1. There are 14 residues in the CDR3. V lost 5 bases, J lost 3 bases, and 5 bases stayed unmatched. CDR1 and CDR2 from the germline V gene are SEHNR and FQNEAQ (reference sequence). In nucleotides, the CDR3 is TGTGCCAGCAGCAGGACAGGGGCCAACTACGAGCAGTACTTC. Protein sequence: CASSRTGANYEQYF.

With respect to this clonotype: A single base separates this from a much larger clone, so it may be a read error. CDR3 bases: TGCGCCAGCAGCCATCACCTCTCGAACACTGAAGCTTTCTTT. Translating gives CASSHHLSNTEAFF. This chain connects TRBV4-1 to TRBJ1-1; D not resolved. This CDR3 comprises 14 residues. Looked up from germline, CDR1 is MGHRA and CDR2 is YSYEKL. Trimming pared 3 bases from V and 1 base from J, leaving 9 bases between.